One and the same sample provided the 27 T cell receptor beta chains below, sequenced in a study of cytomegalovirus exposure and HLA in healthy donors. Only in-frame clones appear in the TCRdb table, and some are missing; sequencing was by immunoSEQ multiplex PCR. The sample has approximately 110,000 clones, approximately 86% seen once. Specimen: PBMCs. The receptors here all came from a woman between 18 and 29 years old in good health and CMV-seropositive.

V gene TRBV27 combines with J gene TRBJ2-7; no clear D. This CDR3 comprises 14 residues. Germline V gene sequence: CDR1 MNHEY, CDR2 SMNVEV (reference sequence). The V end lost 5 bases, the J end lost 6 bases, and 17 bases lay between the germline ends. CDR3 sequence: CASSPKPQRGEQYF. The CDR3 DNA reads TGTGCCAGCAGTCCCAAGCCTCAGAGAGGCGAGCAGTACTTC.

The chain is built from TRBV14 and TRBJ1-3, with D possibly matching TRBD1 (6 bases). The CDR3 totals 16 residues. CDR1 is SGHDN and CDR2 is FVKESK in the germline V gene. With 4 bases removed from V and 2 bases from J, the gap between germline ends came to 15 bases. The DNA for the CDR3 is TGTGCCAGCAGCCCTAGGCTCACAGGGACTGGAAACACCATATATTTT. Translation gives CASSPRLTGTGNTIYF.

This sequence joins TRBV21-1 and TRBJ1-5; the DNA was not used to check the table's D call, TRBD1. TRBV21-1 is a documented pseudogene. This CDR3 comprises 17 residues. The CDR3 DNA reads TGTGCCAGCAGACAGACAGGGCGAAGGAAGAGCAATCAGCCCCAGCATTTT. It translates to CASRQTGRRKSNQPQHF.

The genes are TRBV12-5 and TRBJ1-5, with no clear D. V lost 2 bases and J 0 bases, leaving 17 bases between the germline ends. Germline V gives CDR1 LGHNT, CDR2 FRNRAP. The CDR3 extends over 18 amino acids. CDR3 DNA sequence: TGTGCTAGTGGTTTGTTATGGTTGACACCCCATAGCAATCAGCCCCAGCATTTT. Translated: CASGLLWLTPHSNQPQHF.

The gene calls are TRBV27 and TRBJ1-4; D gene ambiguous. The germline gives CDR1 MNHEY, CDR2 SMNVEV (reference sequence). The CDR3 totals 14 residues. Deletions cut 0 bases from V and 14 bases from J, with 16 bases between. CDR3 in DNA: TGTGCCAGCAGTTTATCCGGGGAGGCCCCAAGGCTGTTTTTT. Protein: CASSLSGEAPRLFF.

The V call is TRBV4-1, the J call TRBJ2-1; 9 bases are shared with TRBD2. V lost 1 base and J lost 14; bases outside the gene matches: 9. Per the germline V gene, CDR1 is MGHRA and CDR2 is YSYEKL. The CDR3 is 14 residues long. The CDR3 reads CASSQGRTGTSKFF. Here the CDR3 DNA reads TGCGCCAGCAGCCAAGGGAGGACCGGGACTAGCAAGTTCTTC.

The V gene is TRBV11-3, the J gene TRBJ2-7; 9 nucleotides line up with TRBD1. The CDR3 totals 14 residues. CDR1 is SGHNT, CDR2 YENEEA, per germline. V lost 5 bases and J lost 3; bases outside the gene matches: 5. CDR3: CASSRGTGRYEQYF. The CDR3 coding sequence is TGTGCCAGCAGCCGAGGGACAGGGCGCTACGAGCAGTACTTC.

This chain connects TRBV28 to TRBJ1-1; D is unclear. Germline V lookup: CDR1 MDHEN, CDR2 SYDVKM. This CDR3 region has 13 residues. Trimming left V 3 bases short and J 2 bases short, with 7 bases between. In DNA form, the CDR3 reads TGTGCCAGCAGTTTGCCCTATAACACTGAAGCTTTCTTT. Amino acids: CASSLPYNTEAFF. Full variable domain (remainder filled in from reference TRBV28 and TRBJ1-1): DVKVTQSSRYLVKRTGEKVFLECVQDMDHENMFWYRQDPGLGLRLIYFSYDVKMKEKGDIPEGYSVSREKKERFSLILESASTNQTSMYLCASSLPYNTEAFFGQGTRLTVV.

The chain links TRBV19 to TRBJ2-3; no reliable D call. The germline CDR1 and CDR2 sequences are LNHDA and SQIVND (reference sequence). V lost 5 bases, J lost 6 bases, and 18 bases lay in between. The CDR3 length is 15 residues. CDR3: CASSRPRGVSDTQYF. CDR3 nucleotide sequence: TGTGCCAGTAGTCGCCCAAGAGGAGTTTCGGATACGCAGTATTTT.

The chain is built from TRBV20-1 and TRBJ2-5; D might be TRBD2 (5 bases). The CDR3 consists of 11 residues. The V end lost 3 bases, the J end lost 5 bases, and 7 bases lay between the germline ends. CDR1 is DFQATT and CDR2 is SNEGSKA in the germline V gene (reference sequence). CDR3 in DNA: TGCAGTGCTAGTCCGGGGGAGACCCAGTACTTC. Protein: CSASPGETQYF.

This clone was seen a single time. The CDR3 nucleotides are TGTGCCAGCAGCCTGACAGGGTTGGACTATGGCTACACCTTC. Translation: CASSLTGLDYGYTF. This chain uses TRBV5-6 with TRBJ1-2; 7 nucleotides line up with TRBD1. The J segment lost 3 bases and the V segment lost 4 bases, leaving 6 bases of the junction unmatched. Germline CDR1 SGHDT, CDR2 YYEEEE. The length of the CDR3 is 14 residues.

The chain joins TRBV7-2 to TRBJ1-4; D perhaps matches TRBD1 (5 bases). Trimming stripped 1 base from V and 7 bases from J, with 13 bases between. The germline V gene has CDR1 SGHTA and CDR2 FQGNSA. CDR3 size: 15 residues. CDR3 nucleotides: TGTGCCAGCAGCTTAGATTGGGGCGTGGGTGAAAAACTGTTTTTT. Protein: CASSLDWGVGEKLFF.

V gene TRBV9 combines with J gene TRBJ2-5; D might be TRBD1 (5 bases). Germline CDR1 reads SGDLS; CDR2 reads YYNGEE. The CDR3 is 15 residues long. The V gene lost 3 bases and the J gene lost 2 bases, with 14 bases spanning the gap. The CDR3 DNA sequence: TGTGCCAGCAGCGAGTGGGGCCGAGGTCAAGAGACCCAGTACTTC. Amino acid sequence: CASSEWGRGQETQYF. Supplemented by reference TRBV9 and TRBJ2-5, the full variable domain reads DSGVTQTPKHLITATGQRVTLRCSPRSGDLSVYWYQQSLDQGLQFLIQYYNGEERAKGNILERFSAQQFPDLHSELNLSSLELGDSALYFCASSEWGRGQETQYFGPGTRLLVL.

This clone showed up just a few times. This chain uses TRBV6-1 with TRBJ1-4, with 9 bases that match TRBD1. V lost 3 bases and J lost 7; bases outside the gene matches: 6. The CDR3 covers 15 residues. Germline loops: CDR1 MNHNS, CDR2 SASEGT. This CDR3 is CASSEGTGRFEKLFF. Here the CDR3 DNA reads TGTGCCAGCAGTGAGGGGACAGGGCGCTTTGAAAAACTGTTTTTT.

The chain joins TRBV7-6 to TRBJ2-7, with TRBD2 matching over 10 bases. Trimming cost V 5 bases and J 3 bases; bases outside gene matches: 4. Germline CDR1 is SGHVS and CDR2 is FNYEAQ. The CDR3 length is 14 residues. CDR3 DNA: TGTGCCAGCAGCCCGCCTAGCGGGGGCTACGAGCAGTACTTC. As protein: CASSPPSGGYEQYF.

The rearrangement joins TRBV4-1 to TRBJ2-1, with TRBD1 as a possible D gene (6 bases). V lost 4 bases, J lost 6 bases, and 10 bases lay in between. CDR3 length: 13 amino acids. CDR1 MGHRA and CDR2 YSYEKL come from the germline V gene. CDR3 coding DNA: TGCGCCAGCAGCCCGCAACAGGGCAATGAGCAGTTCTTC. Amino acid sequence: CASSPQQGNEQFF.

The rearrangement joins TRBV19 to TRBJ1-2; D is undetermined. The CDR3 extends over 11 amino acids. CDR1 is LNHDA, CDR2 SQIVND, per germline (reference sequence). V dropped 3 bases and J dropped 5 bases, with 4 bases sitting between them. CDR3 protein: CASSINYGYTF. The CDR3 DNA reads TGTGCCAGTAGTATCAATTATGGCTACACCTTC. Complete variable domain (other parts from reference TRBV19 and TRBJ1-2): DGGITQSPKYLFRKEGQNVTLSCEQNLNHDAMYWYRQDPGQGLRLIYYSQIVNDFQKGDIAEGYSVSREKKESFPLTVTSAQKNPTAFYLCASSINYGYTFGSGTRLTVV.

This rearrangement joins TRBV19 to TRBJ2-5; D is undetermined. The DNA end is a closer match to TRBJ2-7, so the J assignment may be wrong. The germline gives CDR1 LNHDA, CDR2 SQIVND (reference sequence). The CDR3 runs 13 residues. CDR3 sequence: CASSIASSYEQYF. The CDR3 DNA follows: TGTGCCAGTAGTATCGCTTCGTCCTACGAGCAGTACTTC.

The V gene is TRBV11-2, the J gene TRBJ2-1, with D maybe TRBD2 (6 bases). The V end lost 5 bases, the J end lost 2 bases, and 16 bases lay between the germline ends. Germline CDR1 SGHAT, CDR2 FQNNGV. The CDR3 has 16 amino acids. CDR3 nucleotide sequence: TGTGCCAGCAGCACCGGATGGGGACTCACCTACAATGAGCAGTTCTTC. It is translated as CASSTGWGLTYNEQFF.

This rearrangement joins TRBV5-1 to TRBJ2-4, with D unresolved. The CDR3 covers 14 residues. CDR1 is SGHRS, CDR2 YFSETQ, per germline. Trimming pared 0 bases from V and 5 bases from J, leaving 9 bases between. Here the CDR3 reads CASSLGPSQNIQYF. The CDR3 DNA follows: TGCGCCAGCAGCTTGGGGCCGTCCCAAAACATTCAGTACTTC.

The chain employs TRBV5-4 and TRBJ1-2; 7 bases are shared with TRBD1. Germline V gives CDR1 SGHNT, CDR2 YYREEE (reference sequence). Losses at the gene ends were 2 bases for V and 5 bases for J; bases not matched to a gene: 6. This CDR3 comprises 14 residues. The CDR3 region has the DNA TGTGCCAGCAGCTTTGGGACAGTAGGTTATGGCTACACCTTC. Translated: CASSFGTVGYGYTF. Variable domain in full (rest from reference TRBV5-4 and TRBJ1-2): ETGVTQSPTHLIKTRGQQVTLRCSSQSGHNTVSWYQQALGQGPQFIFQYYREEENGRGNFPPRFSGLQFPNYSSELNVNALELDDSALYLCASSFGTVGYGYTFGSGTRLTVV.

The genes are TRBV7-6 and TRBJ2-1; the match to TRBD1 covers 9 bases. Looked up from germline, CDR1 is SGHVS and CDR2 is FNYEAQ. The CDR3 runs to 13 residues. The CDR3 DNA follows: TGTGGAAGTGGGGACAGGGAGAACAATGAGCAGTTCTTC. This translates into CGSGDRENNEQFF.

The chain recombines TRBV10-3 with TRBJ2-1, with TRBD2 matching 11 bases. V lost 4 bases to trimming and J lost 5 bases; unmatched junction nucleotides: 4. CDR1 and CDR2 from the germline V gene are ENHRY and SYGVKD. The CDR3 length is 15 residues. The CDR3 here is CAISVTSGGDNEQFF. CDR3 nucleotide sequence: TGTGCCATCAGTGTAACTAGCGGGGGCGACAATGAGCAGTTCTTC.

V is TRBV2 and J is TRBJ2-2; the match to TRBD1 covers 7 bases. The CDR3 contains 14 residues. The V segment lost 7 bases and the J segment 4 bases; nucleotides outside the gene matches: 6. The germline V gene encodes CDR1 SNHLY and CDR2 FYNNEI. The CDR3 nucleotides read TGTGCCAGCATCGAGGGGGCCCTCACCGGGGAGCTGTTTTTT. Encoded protein: CASIEGALTGELFF.

V is TRBV13 and J is TRBJ2-1, with 8 bases aligning to TRBD2. Germline V gene sequence: CDR1 PRHDT, CDR2 FYEKMQ (reference sequence). The CDR3 has 12 residues. Unmatched junction bases numbered 2, after V lost 3 bases and J lost 10 bases. The CDR3, as DNA: TGTGCCAGCAGCTTTAGCGGGGAGGAGCAGTTCTTC. It encodes CASSFSGEEQFF.

The chain employs TRBV9 and TRBJ2-1, with 8 positions matching TRBD2. The trim removed 0 bases at V and 8 bases at J, leaving 7 bases unmatched. In germline, CDR1 is SGDLS, CDR2 YYNGEE. CDR3 length: 15 residues. CDR3 DNA: TGTGCCAGCAGCGTAGGGACTAGCTGGAGCTATGAGCAGTTCTTC. This codes for CASSVGTSWSYEQFF.

V is TRBV4-1 and J is TRBJ2-7, with 8 bases that match TRBD1. The germline CDR1 and CDR2 sequences are MGHRA and YSYEKL. V gave up 4 bases and J gave up 2 bases; unmatched junction bases: 4. The CDR3 consists of 14 residues. CDR3 region: CASSRGQGPYEQYF. The CDR3 DNA is TGCGCCAGCAGCCGAGGACAGGGCCCCTACGAGCAGTACTTC.